This TCR beta chain emerged from a study of T cells in localized non-small cell lung cancer. Assay used: immunoSEQ multiplex PCR; TCRdb lists only in-frame clones, some missing. The table records more than 10,000 clones, 86% of them present only once. Study results and caveats: Uninvolved adjacent lung showed higher T cell clonality than tumor.

By share of the sample, this clone is medium-sized. Its target is unknown. This CDR3 region has 15 residues. With 6 bases removed from V and 3 bases from J, the gap between germline ends came to 15 bases. In germline, CDR1 is SGHDN, CDR2 FVKESK. V is TRBV14 and J is TRBJ2-1; TRBD2 is a possible D gene (6 bases). This TCR was recovered from a male donor aged 60 or over with stage III lung adenocarcinoma. The starting material was peripheral blood, obtained before any cancer treatment. CDR3 protein: CASSPGDAIYNEQFF. In DNA, the CDR3 is TGTGCCAGCAGTCCGGGAGACGCTATCTACAATGAGCAGTTCTTC.